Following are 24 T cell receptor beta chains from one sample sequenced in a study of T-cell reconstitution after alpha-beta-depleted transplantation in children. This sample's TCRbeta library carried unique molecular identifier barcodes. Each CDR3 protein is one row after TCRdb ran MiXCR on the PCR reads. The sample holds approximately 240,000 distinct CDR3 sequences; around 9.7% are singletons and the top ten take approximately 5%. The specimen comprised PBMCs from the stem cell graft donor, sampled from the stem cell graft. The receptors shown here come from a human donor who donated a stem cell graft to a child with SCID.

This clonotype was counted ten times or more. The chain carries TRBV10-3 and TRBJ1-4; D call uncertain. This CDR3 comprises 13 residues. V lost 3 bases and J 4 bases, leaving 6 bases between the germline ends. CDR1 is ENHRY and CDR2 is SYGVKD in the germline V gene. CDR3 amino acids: CAISEQLNEKLFF. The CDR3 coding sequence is TGTGCCATCAGTGAACAGCTTAATGAAAAACTGTTTTTT.

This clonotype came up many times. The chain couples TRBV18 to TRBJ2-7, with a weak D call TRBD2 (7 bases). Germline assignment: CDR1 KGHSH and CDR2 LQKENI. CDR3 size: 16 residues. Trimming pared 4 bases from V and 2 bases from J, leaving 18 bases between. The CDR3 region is CASSLARGGLPYEQYF. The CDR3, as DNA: TGTGCCAGCTCACTAGCAAGGGGGGGGTTGCCCTACGAGCAGTACTTC.

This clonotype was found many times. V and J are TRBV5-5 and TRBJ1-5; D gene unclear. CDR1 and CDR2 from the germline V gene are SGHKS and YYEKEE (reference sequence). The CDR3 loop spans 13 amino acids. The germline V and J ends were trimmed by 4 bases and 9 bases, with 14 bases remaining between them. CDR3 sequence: CASSLTLWGPQHF. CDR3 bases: TGTGCCAGCAGCCTGACCCTGTGGGGGCCCCAGCATTTT.

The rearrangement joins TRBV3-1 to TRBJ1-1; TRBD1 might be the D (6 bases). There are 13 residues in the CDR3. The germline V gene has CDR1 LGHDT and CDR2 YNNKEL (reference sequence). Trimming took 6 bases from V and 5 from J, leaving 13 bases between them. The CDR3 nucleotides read TGTGCCAGCAGGTACAGGGTAGGAACTGAAGCTTTCTTT. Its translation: CASRYRVGTEAFF.

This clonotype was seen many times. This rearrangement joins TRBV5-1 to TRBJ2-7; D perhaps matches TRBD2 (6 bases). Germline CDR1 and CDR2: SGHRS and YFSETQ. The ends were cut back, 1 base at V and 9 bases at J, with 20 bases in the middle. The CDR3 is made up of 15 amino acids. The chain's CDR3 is CASSLRRGSATRQYF. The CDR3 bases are TGCGCCAGCAGCTTGAGGAGGGGAAGCGCTACGAGGCAGTACTTC.

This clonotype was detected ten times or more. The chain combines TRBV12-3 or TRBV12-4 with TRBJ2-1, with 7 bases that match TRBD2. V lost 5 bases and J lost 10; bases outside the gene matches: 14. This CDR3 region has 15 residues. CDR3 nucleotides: TGTGCCAGCAGTCTCCAGACGACTAGCCTAGGCGAGCAGTTCTTC. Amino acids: CASSLQTTSLGEQFF.

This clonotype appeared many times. CDR3 protein: CASSPSGQGYEQYF. The CDR3 region has the DNA TGTGCCAGCAGCCCATCGGGACAGGGGTACGAGCAGTACTTC. The rearrangement links TRBV9 to TRBJ2-7, with 10 bases identical to TRBD1. V lost 4 bases to trimming and J lost 4 bases; unmatched junction nucleotides: 5. The CDR3 is 14 amino acids. Per the germline V gene, CDR1 is SGDLS and CDR2 is YYNGEE.

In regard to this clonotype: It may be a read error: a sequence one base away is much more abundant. The CDR3 DNA follows: TGTGCCAGCGGCATGGACGGAGGGCCCGAGACCCAGTACTTC. Amino acids: CASGMDGGPETQYF. The genes are TRBV5-6 and TRBJ2-5, with D possibly being TRBD2 (6 bases). The V gene's germline CDR1 is SGHDT and CDR2 YYEEEE. CDR3 size: 14 residues. The germline V and J ends were trimmed by 7 bases and 5 bases, with 18 bases remaining between them.

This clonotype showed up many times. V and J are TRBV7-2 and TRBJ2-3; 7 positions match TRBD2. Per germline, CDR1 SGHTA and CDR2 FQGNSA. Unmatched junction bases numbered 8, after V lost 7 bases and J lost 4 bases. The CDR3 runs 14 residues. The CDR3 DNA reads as TGTGCCAGCACCCTGAGTGGGGGGGCAGATACGCAGTATTTT. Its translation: CASTLSGGADTQYF.

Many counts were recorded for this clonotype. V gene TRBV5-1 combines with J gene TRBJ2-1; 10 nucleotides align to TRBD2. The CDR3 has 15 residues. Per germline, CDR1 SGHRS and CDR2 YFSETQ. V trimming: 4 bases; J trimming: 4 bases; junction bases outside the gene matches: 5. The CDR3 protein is CASSVASGGYNEQFF. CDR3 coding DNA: TGCGCCAGCAGCGTGGCTAGCGGGGGTTACAATGAGCAGTTCTTC. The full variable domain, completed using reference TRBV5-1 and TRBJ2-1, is KAGVTQTPRYLIKTRGQQVTLSCSPISGHRSVSWYQQTPGQGLQFLFEYFSETQRNKGNFPGRFSGRQFSNSRSEMNVSTLELGDSALYLCASSVASGGYNEQFFGPGTRLTVL.

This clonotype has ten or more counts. CDR3 amino acids: CSVEAYLLKDTQYF. The DNA of the CDR3 is TGCAGCGTTGAAGCGTACTTATTAAAAGATACGCAGTATTTT. The chain has TRBV29-1 and TRBJ2-3, with D unresolved. This CDR3 is 14 amino acids long. V shed 1 base and J shed 5 bases, with 13 bases lying between them. Germline CDR1 SQVTM, CDR2 ANQGSEA.

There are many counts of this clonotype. CDR3 nucleotide sequence: TGTGCCAGCAGTTTTTGGGGGAATGAGCAGTTCTTC. As protein: CASSFWGNEQFF. The genes are TRBV12-3 or TRBV12-4 and TRBJ2-1; the D gene could be TRBD1 or TRBD2 (5 bases each). This CDR3 region has 12 residues. With 3 bases removed from V and 7 bases from J, the gap between germline ends came to 7 bases.

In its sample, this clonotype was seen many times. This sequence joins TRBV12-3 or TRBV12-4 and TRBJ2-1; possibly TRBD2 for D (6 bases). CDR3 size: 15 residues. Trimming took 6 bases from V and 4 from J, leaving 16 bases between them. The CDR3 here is CASSLGGGVYNEQFF. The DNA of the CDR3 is TGTGCCAGCAGCCTAGGCGGCGGGGTATACAATGAGCAGTTCTTC.

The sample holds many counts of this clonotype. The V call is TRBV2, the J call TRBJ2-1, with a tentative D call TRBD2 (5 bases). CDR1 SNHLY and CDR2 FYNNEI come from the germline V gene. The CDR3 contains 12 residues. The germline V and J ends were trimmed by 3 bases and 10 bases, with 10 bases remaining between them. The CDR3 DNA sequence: TGTGCCAGCAGTGAGAGCGGCAGGGAGCAGTTCTTC. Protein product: CASSESGREQFF.

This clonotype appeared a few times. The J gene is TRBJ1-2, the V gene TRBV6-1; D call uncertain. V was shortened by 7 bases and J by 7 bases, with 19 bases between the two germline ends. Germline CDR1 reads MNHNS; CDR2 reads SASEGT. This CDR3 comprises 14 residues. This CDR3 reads CASTPEALASGYTF. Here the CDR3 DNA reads TGTGCCAGCACCCCGGAGGCTCTCGCTAGTGGCTACACCTTC.

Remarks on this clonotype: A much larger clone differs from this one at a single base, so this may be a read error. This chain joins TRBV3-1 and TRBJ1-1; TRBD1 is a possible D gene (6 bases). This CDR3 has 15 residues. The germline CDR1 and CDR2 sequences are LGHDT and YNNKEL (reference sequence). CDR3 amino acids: CATSHPGGGREGAFF. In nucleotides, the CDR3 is TGTGCCACCAGCCACCCCGGGGGCGGACGCGAGGGAGCTTTCTTT.

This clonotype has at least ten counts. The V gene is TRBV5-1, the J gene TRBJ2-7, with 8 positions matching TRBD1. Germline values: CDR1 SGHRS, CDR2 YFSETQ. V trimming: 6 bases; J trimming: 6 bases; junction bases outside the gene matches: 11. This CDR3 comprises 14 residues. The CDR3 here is CASTFGWTGSEQYF. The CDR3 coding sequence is TGCGCCAGCACCTTCGGATGGACAGGGAGCGAGCAGTACTTC.

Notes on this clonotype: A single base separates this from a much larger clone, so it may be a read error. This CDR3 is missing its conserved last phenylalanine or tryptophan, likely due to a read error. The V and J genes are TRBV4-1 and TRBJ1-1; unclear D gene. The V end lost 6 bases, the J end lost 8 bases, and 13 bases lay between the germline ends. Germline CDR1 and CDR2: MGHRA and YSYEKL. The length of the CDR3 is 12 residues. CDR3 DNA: TGCGCCAGCAGTGCCGGGGTAGACGAAGCTTTCATT. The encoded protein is CASSAGVDEAFI.

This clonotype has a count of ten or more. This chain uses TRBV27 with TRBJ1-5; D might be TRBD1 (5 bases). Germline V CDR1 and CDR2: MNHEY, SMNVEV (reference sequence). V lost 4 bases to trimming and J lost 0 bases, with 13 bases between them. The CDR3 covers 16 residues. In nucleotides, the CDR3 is TGTGCCAGCAGTTGGGGGGGAGGGTATAGCAATCAGCCCCAGCATTTT. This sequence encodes CASSWGGGYSNQPQHF.

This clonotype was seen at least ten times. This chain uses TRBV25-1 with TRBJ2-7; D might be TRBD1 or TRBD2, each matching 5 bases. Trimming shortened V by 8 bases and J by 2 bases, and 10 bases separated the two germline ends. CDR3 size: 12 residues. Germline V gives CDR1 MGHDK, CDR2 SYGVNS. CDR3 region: CASGDRTYEQYF. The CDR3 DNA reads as TGTGCCAGCGGGGACCGAACCTACGAGCAGTACTTC.

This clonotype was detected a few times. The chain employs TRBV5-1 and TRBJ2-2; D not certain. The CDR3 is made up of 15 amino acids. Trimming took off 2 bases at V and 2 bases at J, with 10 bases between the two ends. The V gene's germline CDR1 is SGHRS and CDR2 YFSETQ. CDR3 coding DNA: TGCGCCAGCAGCTTCGACGGCTCTAACACCGGGGAGCTGTTTTTT. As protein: CASSFDGSNTGELFF.

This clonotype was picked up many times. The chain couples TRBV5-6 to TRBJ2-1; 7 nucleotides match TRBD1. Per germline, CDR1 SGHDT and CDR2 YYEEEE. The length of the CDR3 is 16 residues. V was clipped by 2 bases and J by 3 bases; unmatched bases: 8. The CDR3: CASSFQTGLYYNEQFF. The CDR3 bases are TGTGCCAGCAGCTTCCAGACAGGGCTTTACTACAATGAGCAGTTCTTC.

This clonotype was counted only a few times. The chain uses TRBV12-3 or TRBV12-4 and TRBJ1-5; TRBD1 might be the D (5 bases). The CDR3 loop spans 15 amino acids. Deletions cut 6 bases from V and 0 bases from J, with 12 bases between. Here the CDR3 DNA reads TGTGCCAGCAGGGCTGGGACTCATAGCAATCAGCCCCAGCATTTT. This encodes CASRAGTHSNQPQHF.

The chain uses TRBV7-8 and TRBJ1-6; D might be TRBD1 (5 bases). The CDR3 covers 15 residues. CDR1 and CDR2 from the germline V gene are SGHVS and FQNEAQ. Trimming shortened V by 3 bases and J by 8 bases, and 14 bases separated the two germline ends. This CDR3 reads CASSLDTYKDSPLHF. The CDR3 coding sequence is TGTGCCAGCAGCTTGGACACCTATAAGGATTCACCCCTCCACTTT. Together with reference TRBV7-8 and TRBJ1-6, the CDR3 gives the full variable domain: GAGVSQSPRYKVAKRGQDVALRCDPISGHVSLFWYQQALGQGPEFLTYFQNEAQLDKSGLPSDRFFAERPEGSVSTLKIQRTQQEDSAVYLCASSLDTYKDSPLHFGNGTRLTVT.